This T cell receptor beta chain was captured by sequencing in a study of blood T cell repertoires in COVID-19. The wider study: Collection of acute and convalescent COVID-19 samples took place in the United States, Italy and Spain. PBMCs, B-cell-depleted T cells, or T cells provided the cDNA or gDNA that made up the material.

Sequencing was performed with immunoSEQ multiplex PCR; in TCRdb, only in-frame clones are kept and a portion is missing. The sample contains roughly 200,000 clones, more than 75% of which appear only once. V lost 6 bases to trimming and J lost 7 bases, with 12 bases between them. CDR1 is MNHEY and CDR2 is SVGEGT in the germline V gene. This CDR3 has 13 residues. This clone was observed a handful of times. This clonotype originated in a man in his sixties with acute or convalescent COVID-19. Sequencing was performed on peripheral blood. The rearrangement uses TRBV6-2 or TRBV6-3 and TRBJ2-2; a weak D match, TRBD2 (6 bases). The CDR3 loop is CASSRGTFGELFF. The CDR3 DNA follows: TGTGCCAGCAGCCGCGGGACCTTCGGGGAGCTGTTTTTT.